Detailed here is one T cell receptor beta chain. Its antigen is not yet known. Within one base of it there is no much larger clone, and no base qualities were kept. CDR1 and CDR2, looked up from the germline V gene, are MNHNS and SASEGT. The junction carries 16 bases between V and J, which are trimmed by 5 bases and 6 bases respectively. The CDR3 spans 14 residues, from the cysteine through the phenylalanine. The retained sequence is limited to the CDR3, 42 bases, with the frame set at the first base. The source of the sample is a study of T cells in Graves' hyperthyroidism and ophthalmopathy (dated by TCRdb to between 2019 and 2020). With regard to the full study: Peripheral blood was sampled at the time of initial diagnosis, prior to any treatment. To identify TCR V-J signatures that set the groups apart, the researchers used a discovery cohort of 100 patients, made up of under 50 with Graves' ophthalmopathy and about 59 with stable Graves' hyperthyroidism. An independent validation cohort of fewer than 20 hyperthyroidism patients and 17 patients who later progressed to ophthalmopathy tested prospective prediction of ophthalmopathy. For training and testing, the 100 or so patients in the discovery cohort were randomly divided in a 7:3 ratio. In addition, the study compared T-cell repertoires in thyroid tissue and in blood from six Graves' hyperthyroidism patients. Once sampling was done, hyperthyroidism patients were given methimazole at a starting dose of 30 mg daily, whereas ophthalmopathy patients were given high-dose intravenous methylprednisolone. TCR Vbeta CDR3 sequencing of 120 to 150 peripheral blood samples (over 40 ophthalmopathy, 75 hyperthyroidism and about 17 progressor patients) is reported in the paper.

Graves' hyperthyroidism was defined as stable when no progression to ophthalmopathy occurred over 18 months of follow-up. Hyperthyroidism patients were newly diagnosed, with disease duration under 2 months, and aged 18 to 65 years. The study excluded patients with uncontrolled infections, other autoimmune diseases, pregnancy or lactation. Diagnoses were established on the basis of clinical symptoms, serum thyroxine and TRAb, thyroid ultrasound, and orbital computed tomography. Ficoll-Paque density gradient centrifugation was used to isolate PBMCs from approximately 10 ml of fresh peripheral blood. Total RNA was extracted with Trizol reagent, and quality was checked on an Agilent 2100 Bioanalyzer. Findings and caveats that apply to the study as a whole: A model built on a 13 V-J signature distinguished ophthalmopathy from stable hyperthyroidism, reaching 85% to 90% sensitivity and about 81% specificity in cross-validation and 80%/75% in testing. Blood samples also contained most of the expanded thyroid clonotypes (frequency above 0.001), which suggests that blood repertoires may reflect thyroid immune responses. In validation, the model predicted progression to ophthalmopathy a median of approximately 6.6 months before onset, with over 55% sensitivity and about 72% specificity. Sample size was not statistically predetermined, and investigators were not blinded to group allocation.

TCR beta CDR3 regions were amplified from RNA transcripts. The first round of RT-PCR for the TCR CDR3 was performed with the HTBI primer set and the Qiagen OneStep RT-PCR kit. A second multiplex PCR round built the libraries, followed by size selection and purification. Sequencing of the libraries was done on an Illumina HiSeq2000 using paired-end 100 bp reads. The authors' analysis ran thus. Raw data were processed with SOAPnuke, discarding reads with adapters, uncalled bases, mean Phred below 15, or no exact constant-primer or identifier match. COPE v1.2.5 was used to merge high-quality paired reads, and clonotypes were defined as unique nucleotide sequences. MiTCR v1.1 was used to align clonotypes to the IMGT TRBV, TRBD and TRBJ reference segments. Only V-J combinations with frequency above 0.0001, covering 99% to 99.2% of repertoires, were analysed. A TCS score was defined as the ratio between F50 (clonal expansion) and ExV (chaos), using BLOSUM62-based TCRdist between CDR3 peptides within each V-J. Welch's t-statistics and random forest reduced fewer than 600 V-J features to about 13, which were used in a naive Bayes classifier (R e1071). In TCRdb, the public reads were trimmed at Q25 with fastp and aligned with MiXCR, with productive beta chains retained. Rows are combined by CDR3 protein, so each entry shows the most common genes and DNA. Clone size and V and J calls follow TCRdb, not the original study. Counted in this sample were approximately 370,000 distinct CDR3 sequences; 15% of them appeared once. The top ten clonotypes cover 30% to 35% of the sample.

The specimen sequenced was blood. The chain is made from TRBV6-1 and TRBJ1-2, with no reliable assignment of the D segment. This clonotype originated in a woman in her 30s with Graves' hyperthyroidism. The DNA sequence follows: TGTGCCAGCAGTCGCCTAAGCGGGCGGAATGGCTACACCTTC. This encodes CASSRLSGRNGYTF.